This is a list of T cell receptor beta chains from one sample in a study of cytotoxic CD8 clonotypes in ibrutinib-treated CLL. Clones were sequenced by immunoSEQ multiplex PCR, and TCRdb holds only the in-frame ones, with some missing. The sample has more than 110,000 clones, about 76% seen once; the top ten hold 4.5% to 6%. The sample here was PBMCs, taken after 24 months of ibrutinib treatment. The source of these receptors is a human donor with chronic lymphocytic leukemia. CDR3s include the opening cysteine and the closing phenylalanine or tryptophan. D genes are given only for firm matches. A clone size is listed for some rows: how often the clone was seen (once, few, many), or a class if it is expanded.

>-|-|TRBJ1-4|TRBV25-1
CASSENSDHEKLFF
TGTGCCAGCAGTGAAAATTCGGACCACGAAAAACTGTTTTTT
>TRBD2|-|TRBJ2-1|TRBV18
CASSPGLDNEQFF
TGTGCCAGCTCCCCCGGACTAGACAATGAGCAGTTCTTC
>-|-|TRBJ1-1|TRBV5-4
CASSLGPNEAFF
TGTGCCAGCAGCCTCGGACCGAATGAAGCTTTCTTT
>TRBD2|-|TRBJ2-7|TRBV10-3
CAINPHRGLVSYEQYF
TGTGCCATCAACCCCCATCGGGGACTAGTGTCATACGAGCAGTACTTC
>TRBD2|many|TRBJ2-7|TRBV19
CASSGHGTSGTYEQYF
TGTGCCAGTAGTGGCCACGGGACTAGCGGGACCTACGAGCAGTACTTC
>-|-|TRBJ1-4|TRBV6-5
CASSYSRGGWEKLFF
TGTGCCAGCAGTTACTCGAGGGGCGGTTGGGAAAAACTGTTTTTT
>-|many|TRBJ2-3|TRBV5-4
CASSGEGARTDTQYF
TGTGCCAGCAGCGGGGAAGGGGCACGCACAGATACGCAGTATTTT
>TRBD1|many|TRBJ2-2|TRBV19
CAHRGTATGELFF
TGTGCCCACAGGGGAACGGCCACCGGGGAGCTGTTTTTT
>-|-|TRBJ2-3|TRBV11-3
CASSFGADTQYF
TGTGCCAGCAGCTTCGGTGCGGATACGCAGTATTTT
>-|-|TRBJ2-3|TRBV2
CASSGDPGSRDTQYF
TGTGCCAGCAGTGGTGACCCGGGCTCTCGAGATACGCAGTATTTT
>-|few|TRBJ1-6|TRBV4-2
CASSQDRVRVTLHF
TGTGCCAGCAGCCAAGATCGGGTCCGGGTCACCCTCCACTTT
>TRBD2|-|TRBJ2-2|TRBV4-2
CASSLQAGGPRTGELFF
TGTGCCAGCAGCCTACAAGCGGGAGGGCCGCGGACCGGGGAGCTGTTTTTT
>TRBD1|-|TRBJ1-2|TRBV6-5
CASRPDRGWGYTF
TGTGCCAGCAGACCCGACAGGGGTTGGGGCTACACCTTC
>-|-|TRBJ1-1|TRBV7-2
CASSPRRGTWAFF
TGTGCCAGCAGCCCCCGTCGGGGGACTTGGGCTTTCTTT